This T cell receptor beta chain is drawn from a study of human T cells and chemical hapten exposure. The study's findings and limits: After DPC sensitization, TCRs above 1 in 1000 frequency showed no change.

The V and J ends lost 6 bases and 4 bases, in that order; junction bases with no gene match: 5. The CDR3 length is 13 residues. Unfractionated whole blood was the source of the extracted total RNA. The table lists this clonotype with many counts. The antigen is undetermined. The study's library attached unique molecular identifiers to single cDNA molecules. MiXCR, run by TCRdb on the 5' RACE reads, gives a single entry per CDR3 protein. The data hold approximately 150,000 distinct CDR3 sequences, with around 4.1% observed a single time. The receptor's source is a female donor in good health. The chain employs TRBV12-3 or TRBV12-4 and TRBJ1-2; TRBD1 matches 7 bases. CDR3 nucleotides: TGTGCCAGCAGAGGGGGCCAGGGCTATGGCTACACCTTC. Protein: CASRGGQGYGYTF.